This T cell receptor beta chain was sequenced for a study of control samples from healthy donors and cancer patients. Data came from immunoSEQ multiplex PCR; TCRdb stores just in-frame clones and leaves some out. The table shows roughly 84,000 clones, with 90% to 95% occurring only once. The germline V gene has CDR1 SGHNT and CDR2 YENEEA. The V and J ends lost 5 bases and 2 bases, in that order; junction bases with no gene match: 4. This CDR3 is built from 15 residues. The sample was blood. The origin of this receptor is a man aged 50-59 years in good health. The genes are TRBV11-3 and TRBJ1-3; TRBD1 agrees at 9 bases. CDR3 sequence reads: CASSPGQGPGNTIYF. In nucleotides, the CDR3 is TGTGCCAGCAGCCCGGGACAGGGTCCTGGAAACACCATATATTTT.